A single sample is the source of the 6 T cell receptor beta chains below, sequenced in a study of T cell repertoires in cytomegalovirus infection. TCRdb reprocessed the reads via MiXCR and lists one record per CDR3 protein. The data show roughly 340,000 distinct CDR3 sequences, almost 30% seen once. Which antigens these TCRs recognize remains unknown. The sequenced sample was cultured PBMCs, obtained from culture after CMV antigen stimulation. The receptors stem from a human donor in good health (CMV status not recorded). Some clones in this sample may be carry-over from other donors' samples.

CDR3 nucleotide sequence: TGTGCCAGCAGCTTAGAAAGGGGGCCCATTGAGCAGTTCTTC. It encodes CASSLERGPIEQFF. V usage is TRBV11-2 and J usage is TRBJ2-1, with 7 bases aligning to TRBD1. Trimming at V came to 0 bases and at J to 9 bases, leaving 5 bases not matched to a gene. The CDR3 runs 14 residues. The germline gives CDR1 SGHAT, CDR2 FQNNGV.

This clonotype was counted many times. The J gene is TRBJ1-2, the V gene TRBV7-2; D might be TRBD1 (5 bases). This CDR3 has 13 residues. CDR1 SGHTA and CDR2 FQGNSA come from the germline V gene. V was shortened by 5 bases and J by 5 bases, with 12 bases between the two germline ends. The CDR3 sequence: CASSLPGGYGYTF. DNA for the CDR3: TGTGCCAGCAGCCTCCCTGGGGGGTATGGCTACACCTTC.

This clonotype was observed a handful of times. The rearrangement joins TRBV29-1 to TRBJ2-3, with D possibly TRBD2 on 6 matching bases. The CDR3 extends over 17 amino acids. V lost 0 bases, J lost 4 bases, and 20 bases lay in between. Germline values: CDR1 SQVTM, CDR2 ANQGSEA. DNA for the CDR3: TGCAGCGTTGAAGATGGTGGGGGGTCTGGTCGCGCAGATACGCAGTATTTT. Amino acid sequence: CSVEDGGGSGRADTQYF.

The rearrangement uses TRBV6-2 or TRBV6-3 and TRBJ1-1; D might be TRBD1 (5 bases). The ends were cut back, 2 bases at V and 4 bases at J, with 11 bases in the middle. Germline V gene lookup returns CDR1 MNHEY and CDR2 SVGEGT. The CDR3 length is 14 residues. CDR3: CASSYVGASTEAFF. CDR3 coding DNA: TGTGCCAGCAGTTACGTTGGGGCTTCCACTGAAGCTTTCTTT.

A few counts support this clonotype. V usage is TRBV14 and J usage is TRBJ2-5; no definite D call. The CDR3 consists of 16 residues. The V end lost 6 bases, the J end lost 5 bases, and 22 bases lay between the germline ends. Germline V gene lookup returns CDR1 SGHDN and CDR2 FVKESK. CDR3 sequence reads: CASSHGARFSAETQYF. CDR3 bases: TGTGCCAGCAGTCACGGAGCGAGGTTTTCAGCGGAGACCCAGTACTTC.

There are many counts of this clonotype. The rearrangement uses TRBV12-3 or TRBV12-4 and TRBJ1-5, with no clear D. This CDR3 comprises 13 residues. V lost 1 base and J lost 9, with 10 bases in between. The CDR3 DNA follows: TGTGCCAGCAGTTTAGATGGGGTTCTGCCCCAGCATTTT. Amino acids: CASSLDGVLPQHF.